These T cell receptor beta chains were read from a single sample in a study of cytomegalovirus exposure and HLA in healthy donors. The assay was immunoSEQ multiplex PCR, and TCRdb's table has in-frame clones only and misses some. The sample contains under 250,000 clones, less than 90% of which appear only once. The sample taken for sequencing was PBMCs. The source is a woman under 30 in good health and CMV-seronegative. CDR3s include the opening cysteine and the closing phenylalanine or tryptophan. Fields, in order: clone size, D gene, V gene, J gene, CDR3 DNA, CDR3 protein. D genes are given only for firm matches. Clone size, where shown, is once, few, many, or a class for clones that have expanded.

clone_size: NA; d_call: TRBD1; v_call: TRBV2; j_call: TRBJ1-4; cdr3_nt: TGTGCCAGCAGTAGACGACAGGGCCTTGGGGAAAAACTGTTTTTT; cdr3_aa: CASSRRQGLGEKLFF
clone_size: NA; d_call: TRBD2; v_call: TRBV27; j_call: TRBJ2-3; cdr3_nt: TGTGCCAGCCCCTCCCCAACGGGAGGTGAGACAGATACGCAGTATTTT; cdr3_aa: CASPSPTGGETDTQYF
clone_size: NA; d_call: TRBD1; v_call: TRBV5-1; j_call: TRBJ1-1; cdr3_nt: TGCGCCAGCAGCCGAGGGACAGGGAACACTGAAGCTTTCTTT; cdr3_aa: CASSRGTGNTEAFF
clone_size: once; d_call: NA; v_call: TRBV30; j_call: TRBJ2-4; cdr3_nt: TGTGCCTGGAGTCGGGTGTCCAAAAACATTCAGTACTTC; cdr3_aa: CAWSRVSKNIQYF
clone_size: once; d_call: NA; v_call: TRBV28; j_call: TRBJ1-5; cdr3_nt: TGTGCCAGCAGTTCAGGACACGGCCCCAATCAGCCCCAGCATTTT; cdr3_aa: CASSSGHGPNQPQHF
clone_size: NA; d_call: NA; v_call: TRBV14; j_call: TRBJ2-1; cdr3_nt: TGTGCCAGCAGCCAAGGTACGGGGATCTACAATGAGCAGTTCTTC; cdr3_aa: CASSQGTGIYNEQFF
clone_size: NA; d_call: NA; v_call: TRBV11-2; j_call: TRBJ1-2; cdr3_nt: TGTGCCAGCAGCTTAGCCCGCGGACGGGGAAAGGATGGCTACACCTTC; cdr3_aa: CASSLARGRGKDGYTF
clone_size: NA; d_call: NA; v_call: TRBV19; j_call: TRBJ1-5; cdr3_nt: TGTGCCAGTAGTATAGATCGTTCAGGGAGCAATCAGCCCCAGCATTTT; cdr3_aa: CASSIDRSGSNQPQHF
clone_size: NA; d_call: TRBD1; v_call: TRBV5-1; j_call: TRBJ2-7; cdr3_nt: TGCGCCAGCAGCACACCCCCCGGGACAGCGAGAGAGGGCGAGCAGTACTTC; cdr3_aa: CASSTPPGTAREGEQYF
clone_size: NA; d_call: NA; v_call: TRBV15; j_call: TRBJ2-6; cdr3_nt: TGTGCCACCAGCAGAGATTCAGGCTCTGGGGCCAACGTCCTGACTTTC; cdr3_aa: CATSRDSGSGANVLTF
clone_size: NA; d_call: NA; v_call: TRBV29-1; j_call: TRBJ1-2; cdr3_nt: TGCAGCGTTGGTGTTAGTCGCGACACCTTC; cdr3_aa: CSVGVSRDTF
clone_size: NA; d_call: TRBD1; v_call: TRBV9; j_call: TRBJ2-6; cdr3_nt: TGTGCCAGCAGCGTTACAGGGGCCCCCTCTGGGGCCAACGTCCTGACTTTC; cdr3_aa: CASSVTGAPSGANVLTF
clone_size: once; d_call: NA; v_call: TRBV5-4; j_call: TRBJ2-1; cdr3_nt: TGTGCCAGCAGCTTGGCCCTCTATCCCCGGAGGCCCTCCTACAATGAGCAGTTCTTC; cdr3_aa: CASSLALYPRRPSYNEQFF
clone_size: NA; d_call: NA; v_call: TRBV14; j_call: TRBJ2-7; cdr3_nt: TGTGCCAGCAGCCAAACGGTGGCCTCCTACGAGCAGTACTTC; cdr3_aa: CASSQTVASYEQYF
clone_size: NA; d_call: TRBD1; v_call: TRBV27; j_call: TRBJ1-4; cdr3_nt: TGTGCCAGCACCAGACGGACAGGAGGAAATGAAAAACTGTTTTTT; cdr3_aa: CASTRRTGGNEKLFF
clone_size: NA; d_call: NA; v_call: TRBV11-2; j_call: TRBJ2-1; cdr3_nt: TGTGCCAGCAGCTCCCCCGGATCCTACAATGAGCAGTTCTTC; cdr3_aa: CASSSPGSYNEQFF
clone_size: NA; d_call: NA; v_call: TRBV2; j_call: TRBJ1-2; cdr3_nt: TGTGCCAGCAGTGAGGAGGCAGGCGGTCTTCTCTTC; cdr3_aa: CASSEEAGGLLF
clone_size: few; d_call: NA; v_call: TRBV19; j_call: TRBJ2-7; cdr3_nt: TGTGCCAGTAGTACAGGACCTTACGAGCAGTACTTC; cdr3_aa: CASSTGPYEQYF
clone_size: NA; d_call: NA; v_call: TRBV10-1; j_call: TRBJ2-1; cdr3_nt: TGCGCCAGCAGCCCCAACAGGGTTTTCGAGCAGTTCTTC; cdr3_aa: CASSPNRVFEQFF
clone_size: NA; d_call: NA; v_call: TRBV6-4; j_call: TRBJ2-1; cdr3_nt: TGTGCCAGCAGTGAAGGGGGGGAGTACAATGAGCAGTTCTTC; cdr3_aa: CASSEGGEYNEQFF
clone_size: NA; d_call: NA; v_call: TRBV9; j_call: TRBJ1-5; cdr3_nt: TGTGCCAGCAGCGTAAGCTCCGCCGGTCAGCCCCAGCATTTT; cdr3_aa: CASSVSSAGQPQHF
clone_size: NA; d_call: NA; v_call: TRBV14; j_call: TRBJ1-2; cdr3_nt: TGTGCCAGCAGCCAAGATCTAAAGGTCTATGGCTACACCTTC; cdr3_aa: CASSQDLKVYGYTF
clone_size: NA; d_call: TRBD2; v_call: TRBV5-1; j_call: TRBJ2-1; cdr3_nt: TGCGCCAGCAGCTTGGACCTAGCGGGTCGGGAGCAGTTCTTC; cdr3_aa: CASSLDLAGREQFF
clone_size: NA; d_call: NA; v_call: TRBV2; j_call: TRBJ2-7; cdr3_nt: TGTGCCAGCAGTGAAGCCTGGGTAGAAGAGCAGTACTTC; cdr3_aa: CASSEAWVEEQYF
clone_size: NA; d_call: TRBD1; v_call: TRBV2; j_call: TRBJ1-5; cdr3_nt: TGTGCCAGCAGTGAAAACAGGGGTGGGCAGCCCCAGCATTTT; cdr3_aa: CASSENRGGQPQHF
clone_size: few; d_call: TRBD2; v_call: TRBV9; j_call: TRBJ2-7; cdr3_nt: TGTGCCAGCAGCGGTGCTAGCGGGCCCAGACCCTCCTACGAGCAGTACTTC; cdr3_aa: CASSGASGPRPSYEQYF
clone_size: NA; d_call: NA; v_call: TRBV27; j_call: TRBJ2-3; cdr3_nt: TGTGCCAGCACCCCCGACAGGAACACAGATACGCAGTATTTT; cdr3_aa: CASTPDRNTDTQYF
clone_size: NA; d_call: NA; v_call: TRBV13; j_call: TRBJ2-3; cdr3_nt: TGTGCCAGCAGCTTAGAAGGGCTGGGGGGAGCTAGCACAGATACGCAGTATTTT; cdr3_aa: CASSLEGLGGASTDTQYF
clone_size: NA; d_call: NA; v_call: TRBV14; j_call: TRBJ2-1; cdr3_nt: TGTGCCAGCAGCCCCGAGACAGGTGGACAGGAGCAGTTCTTC; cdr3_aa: CASSPETGGQEQFF
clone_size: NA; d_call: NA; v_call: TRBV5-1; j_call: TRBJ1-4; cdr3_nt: TGCGCCAGCAGCTTGGATCCGGGGGCTAATGAAAAACTGTTTTTT; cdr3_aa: CASSLDPGANEKLFF
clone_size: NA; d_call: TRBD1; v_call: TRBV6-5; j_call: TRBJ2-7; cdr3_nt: TGTGCCAGCAGTTACCAAAGGACAGGGACCGAGCAGTACTTC; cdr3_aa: CASSYQRTGTEQYF
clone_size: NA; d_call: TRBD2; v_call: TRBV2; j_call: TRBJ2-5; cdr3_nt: TGTGCCAGCGGTCTAGCGGGAGGGCCTAAAGAGACCCAGTACTTC; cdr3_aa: CASGLAGGPKETQYF
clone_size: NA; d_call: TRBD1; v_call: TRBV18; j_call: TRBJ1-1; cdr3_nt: TGTGCCAGCTCATTGGAGGGGGCGTCCATCACTGAAGCTTTCTTT; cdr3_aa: CASSLEGASITEAFF
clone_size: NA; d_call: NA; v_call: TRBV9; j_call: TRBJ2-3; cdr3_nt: TGTGCCAGCAGCGTAGCGGGGGTAACAGATACGCAGTATTTT; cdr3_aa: CASSVAGVTDTQYF
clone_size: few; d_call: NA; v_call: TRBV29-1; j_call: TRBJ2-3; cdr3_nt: TGCAGCGTTGGAGGACGGAACACAGATACGCAGTATTTT; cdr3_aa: CSVGGRNTDTQYF